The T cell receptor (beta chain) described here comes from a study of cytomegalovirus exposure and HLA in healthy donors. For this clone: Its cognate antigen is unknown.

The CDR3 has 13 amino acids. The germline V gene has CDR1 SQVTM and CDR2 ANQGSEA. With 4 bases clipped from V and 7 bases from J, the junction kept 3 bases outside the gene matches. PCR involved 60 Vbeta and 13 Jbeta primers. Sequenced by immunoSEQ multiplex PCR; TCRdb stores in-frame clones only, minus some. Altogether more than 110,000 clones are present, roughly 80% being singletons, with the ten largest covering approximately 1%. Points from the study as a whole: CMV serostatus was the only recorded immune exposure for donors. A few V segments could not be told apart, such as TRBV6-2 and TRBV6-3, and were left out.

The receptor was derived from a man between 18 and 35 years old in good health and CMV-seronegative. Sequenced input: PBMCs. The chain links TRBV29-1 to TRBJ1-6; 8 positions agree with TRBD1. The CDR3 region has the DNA TGCAGCGTTGTTCAGGGGGCGAATTCACCCCTCCACTTT. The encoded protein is CSVVQGANSPLHF.